Listed here are 24 T cell receptor beta chains from one sample, sequenced in a study of Graves' ophthalmopathy and Graves' hyperthyroidism. Amplification of TCR beta CDR3 regions used RNA transcripts. HTBI primers served in a first-round RT-PCR, which a second-round multiplex PCR followed. Via MiXCR, TCRdb re-called the multiplex PCR reads, giving one row per CDR3 protein. The table lists over a million distinct CDR3 sequences, roughly two fifths of them singletons. Sequencing was carried out using peripheral blood or thyroid tissue (not recorded which). These receptors came from an adult man with Graves' hyperthyroidism.

CDR3 sequence (DNA): TGTGCCAGCAGCCCTATACAAGGAAGGCAAGAGACCCAGTACTTC. It is translated as CASSPIQGRQETQYF. The rearrangement joins TRBV11-2 to TRBJ2-5; D gene uncertain. V was shortened by 5 bases and J by 2 bases, with 15 bases between the two germline ends. The CDR3 is 15 residues long. The germline V gene encodes CDR1 SGHAT and CDR2 FQNNGV.

CDR3 region: CSVVPDLSSYEQYF. In nucleotides, the CDR3 is TGCAGCGTTGTGCCGGACCTAAGCTCCTACGAGCAGTACTTC. The rearrangement links TRBV29-1 to TRBJ2-7; D is unresolved. From germline, CDR1 is SQVTM and CDR2 ANQGSEA. V shed 4 bases and J shed 0 bases, with 13 bases lying between them. CDR3 length: 14 residues.

For this clonotype: A much bigger clone sits one base away, suggesting this may be a read error. The chain joins TRBV25-1 to TRBJ1-2, with 9 nucleotides matching TRBD1. CDR3 size: 14 residues. Germline CDR1 reads MGHDK; CDR2 reads SYGVNS. J was trimmed by 6 bases and V by 5 bases; bases with no gene match: 7. CDR3 loop: CASSYTGGADGYTF. The DNA for the CDR3 is TGTGCCAGCAGTTATACAGGGGGCGCGGATGGCTACACCTTC.

This clonotype occurred many times. The rearrangement links TRBV12-3 or TRBV12-4 to TRBJ1-1; 8 nucleotides match TRBD1. V lost 5 bases, J lost 7 bases, and 3 bases stayed unmatched. The CDR3 has 12 residues. This chain's CDR3 is CASSGTGYEAFF. The CDR3 coding sequence is TGTGCCAGCAGTGGGACAGGCTATGAAGCTTTCTTT.

V is TRBV10-3 and J is TRBJ1-2; D unresolved. Germline CDR1 is ENHRY and CDR2 is SYGVKD. The CDR3 is made up of 12 amino acids. V was clipped by 3 bases and J by 7 bases, with 9 bases between them. The CDR3 nucleotides are TGTGCCATCAGTGACACATTGAGTGGCTACACCTTC. Translating gives CAISDTLSGYTF.

This chain connects TRBV20-1 to TRBJ2-2; TRBD2 matches at 7 bases. CDR3 size: 14 residues. Trimming removed 7 bases from V and 2 bases from J; junction bases left unmatched: 7. CDR1 DFQATT and CDR2 SNEGSKA come from the germline V gene (reference sequence). CDR3 coding DNA: TGCAGTGAGGTTGCGGGAGTTAACACCGGGGAGCTGTTTTTT. Translated: CSEVAGVNTGELFF.

CDR3 loop: CASSLDASGVSAETQYF. The CDR3 DNA follows: TGTGCCAGCAGTTTAGACGCTAGCGGGGTTTCGGCGGAGACCCAGTACTTC. The chain employs TRBV12-3 or TRBV12-4 and TRBJ2-5; 9 bases align to TRBD2. There are 17 residues in the CDR3. The V segment lost 1 base and the J segment 5 bases; nucleotides outside the gene matches: 11.

This clonotype showed up just a few times. The chain links TRBV20-1 to TRBJ1-5; 7 bases line up with TRBD1. J gave up 6 bases and V 5 bases, and 10 bases lay outside the gene matches. Per the germline V gene, CDR1 is DFQATT and CDR2 is SNEGSKA (reference sequence). The CDR3 consists of 14 residues. CDR3 sequence (DNA): TGCAGTGCTGGCACCGACAGGGCGGGTCAGCCCCAGCATTTT. Residues: CSAGTDRAGQPQHF.

This clonotype came up many times. V gene TRBV7-2 combines with J gene TRBJ1-1; D not certain. Germline lookup yields CDR1 SGHTA and CDR2 FQGNSA. The CDR3 is made up of 13 amino acids. The V end was cut by 10 bases, the J end by 4 bases, with 16 bases between. The CDR3 spells CATLTKRITEAFF. CDR3 DNA: TGTGCCACATTAACGAAACGGATCACTGAAGCTTTCTTT.

With regard to this clonotype: Being one base from a much bigger clone, this may be a read error. The chain combines TRBV7-3 with TRBJ2-5, with 12 positions matching TRBD2. Germline V gives CDR1 SGHTA, CDR2 FQGTGA. The CDR3 length is 16 residues. The CDR3 nucleotides are TGTGCCAGCAGCTCCCAACTAGCGGGAGGCCAAGAGACCCTGTACTTC. This encodes CASSSQLAGGQETLYF. Based on the CDR3 plus reference TRBV7-3 and TRBJ2-5, the full variable domain is GAGVSQTPSNKVTEKGKYVELRCDPISGHTALYWYRQSLGQGPEFLIYFQGTGAADDSGLPNDRFFAVRPEGSVSTLKIQRTERGDSAVYLCASSSQLAGGQETLYFGPGTRLLVL.

This chain connects TRBV29-1 to TRBJ2-5, with D tentatively TRBD1 (6 bases). This CDR3 comprises 13 residues. With 8 bases removed from V and 1 base from J, the gap between germline ends came to 14 bases. Germline CDR1 is SQVTM and CDR2 is ANQGSEA. CDR3 loop: CSMLQGTQETQYF. CDR3 bases: TGCAGCATGCTACAGGGCACCCAAGAGACCCAGTACTTC.

Many counts were recorded for this clonotype. The V call is TRBV9, the J call TRBJ1-3; D remains ambiguous. This CDR3 is built from 14 residues. V shed 1 base and J shed 1 base, with 6 bases lying between them. Germline V gene sequence: CDR1 SGDLS, CDR2 YYNGEE. CDR3 sequence (DNA): TGTGCCAGCAGCGTACTGATGTCTGGAAACACCATATATTTT. Translating it yields CASSVLMSGNTIYF. Complete variable domain (other parts from reference TRBV9 and TRBJ1-3): DSGVTQTPKHLITATGQRVTLRCSPRSGDLSVYWYQQSLDQGLQFLIQYYNGEERAKGNILERFSAQQFPDLHSELNLSSLELGDSALYFCASSVLMSGNTIYFGEGSWLTVV.

The V gene is TRBV29-1, the J gene TRBJ1-1; 9 bases map to TRBD1. The ends lost 3 bases at V and 1 base at J; junction bases unmatched: 0. Germline CDR1 and CDR2: SQVTM and ANQGSEA. The CDR3 runs 13 residues. The CDR3 sequence: CSVEGQGNTEAFF. In DNA form, the CDR3 reads TGCAGCGTTGAGGGACAGGGGAACACTGAAGCTTTCTTT.

This clonotype was seen at least ten times. The genes are TRBV11-2 and TRBJ2-7; 8 bases line up with TRBD1. This CDR3 region has 15 residues. Germline CDR1 and CDR2: SGHAT and FQNNGV. V lost 0 bases and J lost 0; bases outside the gene matches: 1. This chain's CDR3 is CASSLEDRDSYEQYF. For the CDR3, the DNA is TGTGCCAGCAGCTTAGAGGACAGGGACTCCTACGAGCAGTACTTC.

The J gene is TRBJ2-7, the V gene TRBV9; possibly TRBD1 or TRBD2 for D (5 bases each). Germline loops: CDR1 SGDLS, CDR2 YYNGEE. Deletions cut 2 bases from V and 4 bases from J, with 19 bases between. The CDR3 contains 16 residues. CDR3 in amino acids: CASSVRDGAADYEQYF. The CDR3 DNA reads TGTGCCAGCAGCGTCCGGGACGGGGCCGCTGATTACGAGCAGTACTTC.

There are a few counts of this clonotype. The chain employs TRBV20-1 and TRBJ2-7, with 10 bases fitting TRBD2. Germline V lookup: CDR1 DFQATT, CDR2 SNEGSKA (reference sequence). This CDR3 has 17 residues. V lost 2 bases and J lost 5; bases outside the gene matches: 15. The CDR3 sequence is CSARLGGERGGLDEQYF. The DNA of the CDR3 is TGCAGTGCTAGATTAGGAGGGGAGCGGGGGGGCCTGGACGAGCAGTACTTC.

The chain joins TRBV7-6 to TRBJ1-2; the match to TRBD1 covers 11 bases. The junction had 10 bases not matched to a gene; V was cut back by 10 bases and J by 0 bases. The CDR3 is 16 amino acids. Germline-derived CDR1 and CDR2 are SGHVS and FNYEAQ. The CDR3 DNA follows: TGTGCCACGGCCGGGACAGGGGGGGGAGCTAACTATGGCTACACCTTC. It is translated as CATAGTGGGANYGYTF.

This clonotype was counted many times. The chain links TRBV7-9 to TRBJ1-2; TRBD1 agrees at 7 bases. J was trimmed by 7 bases and V by 4 bases; bases with no gene match: 6. Germline-derived CDR1 and CDR2 are SEHNR and FQNEAQ (reference sequence). The CDR3 is 13 residues long. The CDR3 coding sequence is TGTGCCAGCAGCTCGACAGGGTTTTTTGGCTACACCTTC. Its protein is CASSSTGFFGYTF.

This clonotype has a single count. This may stem from a read error, because a much larger clone lies one nucleotide away. The chain employs TRBV12-3 or TRBV12-4 and TRBJ1-6; D gene unclear. The CDR3 covers 14 residues. The CDR3 spells CASSRRSYNSPPHF. In DNA form, the CDR3 reads TGTGCCAGCAGTCGGAGGTCCTATAATTCACCCCCCCACTTT.

V gene TRBV7-6 combines with J gene TRBJ2-7; D perhaps matches TRBD2 (6 bases). Germline lookup yields CDR1 SGHVS and CDR2 FNYEAQ. This CDR3 is 15 amino acids long. Trimming shortened V by 5 bases and J by 0 bases, and 14 bases separated the two germline ends. CDR3 DNA: TGTGCCAGCAGCCCCTTGAGAGCGGGCTCCTACGAGCAGTACTTC. Its translation: CASSPLRAGSYEQYF.

The V and J genes are TRBV6-6 and TRBJ1-1, with TRBD1 matching over 9 bases. CDR3 length: 16 amino acids. Germline trimming cut 7 bases from V and 0 bases from J; bases unmatched to any gene: 9. The germline V gene encodes CDR1 MNHNY and CDR2 SVGAGI (reference sequence). For the CDR3, the DNA is TGTGCCAGCACCCAAACAGGGGGCCTAATGAACACTGAAGCTTTCTTT. Protein sequence: CASTQTGGLMNTEAFF.

The rearrangement links TRBV7-6 to TRBJ2-7, with 9 bases lining up with TRBD1. Trimming at V came to 5 bases and at J to 4 bases, leaving 9 bases not matched to a gene. The CDR3 spans 15 residues. Germline V gives CDR1 SGHVS, CDR2 FNYEAQ. The CDR3 loop reads CASSLLTGGGYEQYF. The CDR3 bases are TGTGCCAGCAGCCTCCTGACAGGGGGTGGGTACGAGCAGTACTTC.

A word on this clonotype: Germline and junction disagree at one end, which may indicate a read error. V is TRBV7-9 and J is TRBJ2-5; a possible D gene is TRBD1 (5 bases). This CDR3 spans 13 amino acids. CDR1 and CDR2 (germline): SEHNR, FQNEAQ (reference sequence). The CDR3 spells CVSSLDSQETQYF. The CDR3 nucleotides are TGTGTCAGCAGCTTAGACAGCCAAGAGACCCAGTACTTC.

This chain connects TRBV10-3 to TRBJ1-2; tentative D call: TRBD1 (6 bases). Per germline, CDR1 ENHRY and CDR2 SYGVKD. Trimming cost V 6 bases and J 5 bases, with 13 bases left between them. The CDR3 has 13 amino acids. CDR3 in amino acids: CAISGPDSYGYTF. CDR3 sequence (DNA): TGTGCCATCAGCGGGCCGGACAGTTATGGCTACACCTTC.